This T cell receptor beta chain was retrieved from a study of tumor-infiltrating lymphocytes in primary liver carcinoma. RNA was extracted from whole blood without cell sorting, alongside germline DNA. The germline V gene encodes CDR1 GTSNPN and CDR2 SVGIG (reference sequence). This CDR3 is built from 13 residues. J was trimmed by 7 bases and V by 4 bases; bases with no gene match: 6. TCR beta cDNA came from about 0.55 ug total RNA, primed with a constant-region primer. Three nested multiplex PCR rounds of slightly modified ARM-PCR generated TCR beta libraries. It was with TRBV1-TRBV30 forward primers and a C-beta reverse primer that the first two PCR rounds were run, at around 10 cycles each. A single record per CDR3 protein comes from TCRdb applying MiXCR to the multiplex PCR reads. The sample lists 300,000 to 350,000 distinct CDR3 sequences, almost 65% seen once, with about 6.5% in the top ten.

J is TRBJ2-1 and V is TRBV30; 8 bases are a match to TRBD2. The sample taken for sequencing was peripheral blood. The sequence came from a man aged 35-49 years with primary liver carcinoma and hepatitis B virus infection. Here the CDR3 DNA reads TGTGCCTGGATGCTAGCGGGTGGTAATGAGCAGTTCTTC. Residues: CAWMLAGGNEQFF.